This entry describes one T cell receptor beta chain. Germline assignment: CDR1 SGHKS and CDR2 YYEKEE (reference sequence). The CDR3 totals 14 residues. These data come from a study of blood T cells in healthy people across ages. With a J-beta primer mix and a sample-barcoded 5' primer, a second PCR ran about 6 to 11 cycles. TCRdb used MiXCR to reprocess the 5' RACE reads, holding one entry per CDR3 protein. The sample shows over 700,000 distinct CDR3 sequences, just under 25% of them seen only once. The same sample was also studied in work on T cells of mothers and their children. As reported in that work: Each 15 ul cDNA reaction used roughly 1.6 ug RNA; all RNA was used.

This clonotype originated in a boy between 5 and 17 years old in good health. The material sequenced was blood. The rearrangement uses TRBV5-5 and TRBJ2-5; D is possibly TRBD2 (6 bases). The J call may not be correct, given that the DNA end is closer to TRBJ2-1. The CDR3 loop is CASSLAGVENEQFF. Here the CDR3 DNA reads TGTGCCAGCAGCTTGGCGGGAGTTGAGAATGAGCAGTTCTTC.